The 20 T cell receptor beta chains given below trace back to one sample, sequenced in a study of cytomegalovirus exposure and HLA in healthy donors. The primer mix had 60 Vbeta and 13 Jbeta primers. The protocol was immunoSEQ multiplex PCR, while the TCRdb copy is restricted to in-frame clones and leaves out a portion. The table includes some 120,000 clones, more than 70% detected once. The specimen was PBMCs. These receptors were obtained from a man aged 25 to 40 in good health and CMV-seronegative.

There are a few counts of this clone. The chain carries TRBV10-2 and TRBJ1-1; D remains unclear. CDR1 and CDR2 (germline): WSHSY, SAAADI. CDR3 length equals 12 residues. V gave up 6 bases and J gave up 6 bases, with 11 bases separating them. CDR3 sequence (DNA): TGCGCCAGCAGACCCCCGGGATCTGAAGCTTTCTTT. Its translation: CASRPPGSEAFF.

The V and J genes are TRBV28 and TRBJ1-6, with a possible D match to TRBD1 (5 bases). This CDR3 is 13 amino acids long. The ends were cut back, 11 bases at V and 6 bases at J, with 14 bases in the middle. CDR1 is MDHEN and CDR2 is SYDVKM in the germline V gene. The CDR3 spells CAGKAGGNSPLHF. CDR3 in DNA: TGTGCCGGCAAGGCCGGGGGTAATTCACCCCTCCACTTT. The full variable domain, with the rest looked up from reference TRBV28 and TRBJ1-6, is DVKVTQSSRYLVKRTGEKVFLECVQDMDHENMFWYRQDPGLGLRLIYFSYDVKMKEKGDIPEGYSVSREKKERFSLILESASTNQTSMYLCAGKAGGNSPLHFGNGTRLTVT.

The genes are TRBV5-1 and TRBJ2-5; 10 nucleotides agree with TRBD2. Matching the DNA end better, TRBJ2-7 makes the J call doubtful. Germline V gene lookup returns CDR1 SGHRS and CDR2 YFSETQ. This CDR3 is 14 amino acids long. CDR3 sequence: CASSLTSGDYEQYF. For the CDR3, the DNA is TGCGCCAGCAGCTTGACTAGCGGGGACTACGAGCAGTACTTC.

This chain uses TRBV6-5 with TRBJ1-2; D uncertain. The CDR3 is 14 amino acids. V was clipped by 8 bases and J by 1 base, with 14 bases between them. CDR1 and CDR2 from the germline V gene are MNHEY and SVGAGI. This CDR3 reads CASCGSFSNYGYTF. The CDR3 nucleotides read TGTGCCAGCTGTGGGAGTTTTAGTAACTATGGCTACACCTTC.

This clone was seen a few times. The V call is TRBV11-3, the J call TRBJ2-3; 10 nucleotides align to TRBD2. From germline, CDR1 is SGHNT and CDR2 YENEEA. After removal of 3 bases from V and 0 bases from J, the junction contained 3 bases not matched to a gene. The CDR3 sequence is 16 residues long. For the CDR3, the DNA is TGTGCCAGCAGCTTTCGTAGCGGGGGGAGCACAGATACGCAGTATTTT. Translating it yields CASSFRSGGSTDTQYF.

This clone was found once. The chain recombines TRBV9 with TRBJ2-5; 8 positions match TRBD1. Per the germline V gene, CDR1 is SGDLS and CDR2 is YYNGEE. V lost 0 bases, J lost 4 bases, and 5 bases stayed unmatched. The CDR3 consists of 15 residues. CDR3: CASSVDPRGLETQYF. The CDR3 region has the DNA TGTGCCAGCAGCGTAGACCCCAGGGGGCTAGAGACCCAGTACTTC.

This clone was seen a handful of times. The CDR3 protein is CAWSAGIWGAEAFF. Written as DNA, the CDR3 is TGTGCCTGGAGTGCAGGGATTTGGGGGGCTGAAGCTTTCTTT. This rearrangement joins TRBV30 to TRBJ1-1; the D gene is possibly TRBD1 (5 bases). The length of the CDR3 is 14 residues. Germline V gene sequence: CDR1 GTSNPN, CDR2 SVGIG (reference sequence). V was pared by 1 base and J by 6 bases, with 15 bases between.

The rearrangement joins TRBV4-1 to TRBJ2-5; TRBD2 is a possible D gene (5 bases). Trimming pared 0 bases from V and 1 base from J, leaving 9 bases between. The CDR3 sequence is 15 residues long. Germline CDR1 reads MGHRA; CDR2 reads YSYEKL. In DNA, the CDR3 is TGCGCCAGCAGCCAAGAAGGAGGCAGCCAAGAGACCCAGTACTTC. It encodes CASSQEGGSQETQYF.

This CDR3 reads CSVPDGSRGRHF. The CDR3, as DNA: TGCAGCGTACCCGATGGGAGCAGGGGGAGGCATTTT. The rearrangement uses TRBV29-1 and TRBJ1-5, with 7 bases aligning to TRBD1. This CDR3 is built from 12 residues. Germline CDR1 reads SQVTM; CDR2 reads ANQGSEA. With 6 bases clipped from V and 15 bases from J, the junction kept 14 bases outside the gene matches.

The rearrangement joins TRBV5-1 to TRBJ1-1, with D perhaps TRBD1 (5 bases). Trimming took 4 bases from V and 0 from J, leaving 19 bases between them. The CDR3 spans 17 residues. The V gene's germline CDR1 is SGHRS and CDR2 YFSETQ. The chain's CDR3 is CASSQNGGTRVNTEAFF. The CDR3 region has the DNA TGCGCCAGCAGCCAGAACGGGGGTACGAGGGTGAACACTGAAGCTTTCTTT.

The gene calls are TRBV10-3 and TRBJ1-2; perhaps TRBD1 as D (5 bases). The germline V and J ends were trimmed by 2 bases and 1 base, with 11 bases remaining between them. The CDR3 extends over 15 amino acids. Germline V gene sequence: CDR1 ENHRY, CDR2 SYGVKD. In DNA, the CDR3 is TGTGCCATCAGTGAGAGGCAGGGCCTTAACTATGGCTACACCTTC. This sequence encodes CAISERQGLNYGYTF.

CDR3 region: CASSQAQGEGTEAFF. The CDR3 coding sequence is TGTGCCAGCAGCCAGGCACAGGGAGAGGGGACTGAAGCTTTCTTT. The chain couples TRBV4-2 to TRBJ1-1, with a possible D match to TRBD1 (6 bases). This CDR3 has 15 residues. The germline V gene has CDR1 LGHNA and CDR2 YNFKEQ. V dropped 3 bases and J dropped 5 bases, with 16 bases sitting between them.

The chain carries TRBV4-3 and TRBJ2-1; 7 bases align to TRBD2. This CDR3 has 17 amino acids. Germline CDR1 is LGHNA and CDR2 is YSLEER. The V gene end was trimmed by 0 bases and the J gene end by 4 bases; junction bases not matched to a gene: 9. Here the CDR3 reads CASSQDQLAGVYNEQFF. CDR3 coding DNA: TGCGCCAGCAGCCAAGATCAATTGGCGGGGGTGTACAATGAGCAGTTCTTC.

V usage is TRBV6-1 and J usage is TRBJ1-2; D not certain. The CDR3 runs 13 residues. V was trimmed by 6 bases and J by 5 bases, leaving 13 bases between them. The germline gives CDR1 MNHNS, CDR2 SASEGT. Here the CDR3 DNA reads TGTGCCAGCAGCCCACCCCGACATTATGGCTACACCTTC. It encodes CASSPPRHYGYTF.

V usage is TRBV5-6 and J usage is TRBJ1-1, with D possibly matching TRBD1 (6 bases). Trimming removed 2 bases at V and 1 base at J, with 12 bases between. The germline V gene has CDR1 SGHDT and CDR2 YYEEEE. This CDR3 has 15 amino acids. CDR3 nucleotides: TGTGCCAGCAGCTTCGTCAGACAGGAGAACACTGAAGCTTTCTTT. Amino acids: CASSFVRQENTEAFF. Full variable domain (missing parts from reference TRBV5-6 and TRBJ1-1): DAGVTQSPTHLIKTRGQQVTLRCSPKSGHDTVSWYQQALGQGPQFIFQYYEEEERQRGNFPDRFSGHQFPNYSSELNVNALLLGDSALYLCASSFVRQENTEAFFGQGTRLTVV.

The DNA for the CDR3 is TGTGCCAGCAGTTACTCGAGAGGGGGCGTCACCGGGGAGCTGTTTTTT. Its translation is CASSYSRGGVTGELFF. J is TRBJ2-2 and V is TRBV6-5; 7 positions match TRBD1. J was trimmed by 4 bases and V by 0 bases; bases with no gene match: 5. The CDR3 runs 16 residues. Germline CDR1 MNHEY, CDR2 SVGAGI.

The V gene is TRBV4-1, the J gene TRBJ2-7; D possibly corresponds to TRBD1 (6 bases). The CDR3 is 15 amino acids. Germline CDR1 is MGHRA and CDR2 is YSYEKL. Trimming shortened V by 0 bases and J by 7 bases, and 16 bases separated the two germline ends. The DNA of the CDR3 is TGCGCCAGCAGCCAAGATTCAGGGGCCTTGGATGAGCAGTACTTC. Protein: CASSQDSGALDEQYF.

J is TRBJ2-2 and V is TRBV5-1, with 9 bases that match TRBD1. The germline CDR1 and CDR2 sequences are SGHRS and YFSETQ. V gave up 0 bases and J gave up 6 bases; unmatched junction bases: 0. There are 14 residues in the CDR3. In nucleotides, the CDR3 is TGCGCCAGCAGCTTGGGGGACAGGGCCGGGGAGCTGTTTTTT. Amino acid sequence: CASSLGDRAGELFF.

The gene calls are TRBV28 and TRBJ1-4, with TRBD1 identical over 12 bases. From germline, CDR1 is MDHEN and CDR2 SYDVKM. The CDR3 totals 15 residues. The V gene end was trimmed by 6 bases and the J gene end by 7 bases; junction bases not matched to a gene: 6. The CDR3 coding sequence is TGTGCCAGCAGCCCCGGGGACAGGGGGCTTGAAAAACTGTTTTTT. Protein product: CASSPGDRGLEKLFF.

This clone was recorded once. The chain's CDR3 is CASSEEGTGSGYEQYF. The DNA for the CDR3 is TGTGCCAGCAGTGAGGAAGGGACAGGGAGCGGGTACGAGCAGTACTTC. The V and J genes are TRBV2 and TRBJ2-5; the match to TRBD1 covers 9 bases. Matching the DNA end better, TRBJ2-7 makes the J call doubtful. Germline V gene data show CDR1 as SNHLY and CDR2 as FYNNEI. CDR3 length: 16 residues.